The 7 T cell receptor beta chains below were found in one sample sequenced in a study of cytomegalovirus exposure and HLA in healthy donors. PCR primers comprised 60 Vbeta and 13 Jbeta primers. Only in-frame clones appear in the TCRdb table, and some are missing; sequencing was by immunoSEQ multiplex PCR. Of tens of thousands of clones in the sample, just under 80% were seen once. The sequenced material came from PBMCs. These receptors were obtained from a man between 40 and 49 years old in good health and CMV-seronegative.

V gene TRBV29-1 combines with J gene TRBJ2-5; 10 bases line up with TRBD2. This CDR3 comprises 16 residues. The germline V gene encodes CDR1 SQVTM and CDR2 ANQGSEA. V lost 7 bases to trimming and J lost 4 bases; unmatched junction nucleotides: 15. CDR3 DNA: TGCAGCGGTGGAACGAGCGGGAGGGCCCTTGGAGAGACCCAGTACTTC. It is translated as CSGGTSGRALGETQYF.

The J gene is TRBJ2-3, the V gene TRBV6-1; D is ambiguous. The germline V and J ends were trimmed by 3 bases and 0 bases, with 10 bases remaining between them. Germline V CDR1 and CDR2: MNHNS, SASEGT. CDR3 length: 15 amino acids. CDR3 loop: CASSELQMSTDTQYF. The CDR3 DNA follows: TGTGCCAGCAGTGAGCTTCAGATGAGCACAGATACGCAGTATTTT.

The chain joins TRBV9 to TRBJ2-7, with D perhaps TRBD1 (6 bases). The length of the CDR3 is 12 residues. The V gene's germline CDR1 is SGDLS and CDR2 YYNGEE. V was trimmed by 4 bases and J by 5 bases, leaving 10 bases between them. The CDR3, as DNA: TGTGCCAGCAGCCGTGAGGGGGACGAGCAGTACTTC. It codes for CASSREGDEQYF.

The chain employs TRBV4-2 and TRBJ2-1, with a weak D call TRBD2 (7 bases). V was pared by 0 bases and J by 7 bases, with 13 bases between. The CDR3 is 15 residues long. Per the germline V gene, CDR1 is LGHNA and CDR2 is YNFKEQ. Here the CDR3 reads CASSQDEGGPNEQFF. The CDR3, as DNA: TGTGCCAGCAGCCAAGACGAGGGGGGGCCGAATGAGCAGTTCTTC.

This chain connects TRBV5-1 to TRBJ2-7; 9 bases are shared with TRBD1. CDR1 is SGHRS, CDR2 YFSETQ, per germline. V shed 4 bases, J shed 3 bases, and the junction held 2 bases outside the gene matches. The CDR3 extends over 13 amino acids. This CDR3 reads CASSRTGDYEQYF. Here the CDR3 DNA reads TGCGCCAGCAGCCGGACAGGGGACTACGAGCAGTACTTC.

A note on this clone: One junction end does not reproduce the germline sequence, and a read error may be involved. The V and J genes are TRBV7-9 and TRBJ1-1; no clear D. Germline lookup yields CDR1 SEHNR and CDR2 FQNEAQ (reference sequence). This CDR3 region has 13 residues. DNA for the CDR3: TGTGCCAGCAGGTTAGGGCCAAACACTGAAGCTTTCTTT. Its protein is CASRLGPNTEAFF.

The chain carries TRBV5-4 and TRBJ2-5; D perhaps matches TRBD1 (5 bases). The germline V gene has CDR1 SGHNT and CDR2 YYREEE (reference sequence). This CDR3 is built from 15 residues. With 4 bases removed from V and 4 bases from J, the gap between germline ends came to 17 bases. The chain's CDR3 is CASSRGHTLPETQYF. The CDR3 coding sequence is TGTGCCAGCAGCCGCGGACATACTTTACCAGAGACCCAGTACTTC.